This T cell receptor beta chain was documented in a study of blood T cell repertoires in COVID-19 (dated by TCRdb to 2020 to 2022). Study-wide context: Collaborator samples came from the United States, Italy and Spain and covered acute and convalescent phases of COVID-19. The prospective study material was composed of cDNA or gDNA derived from T cells, B-cell-depleted T cells, or PBMCs. The dataset comprised deeply sampled blood TCRbeta repertoires from subjects exposed to, actively infected with, or recovered from COVID-19. The repertoires were released in a freely available public database intended as a resource for research on the immune response to SARS-CoV-2. Samples were obtained from the ongoing ImmuneRACE study (first 160 participants) and from 1,200 or so subjects provided by 6 global collaborators. Nearly every sample came with metadata listing a de-identified subject ID, COVID-19 status, age in years and sex. Where available, HLA class I and class II types were obtained from metadata supplied by the sample provider rather than from assay-based typing. Study-wide conclusions, independent of this receptor: The quantity of clinical and demographic metadata differed by source and by participant and was supplied without curation.

Each collaborating institution followed its own protocols to collect whole blood in K2EDTA tubes. Collaborator samples were shipped for TCRbeta analysis as frozen whole blood, isolated PBMCs, or DNA extracted from either sample type. The immunoSEQ Assay, a bias-controlled multiplex PCR, was used to amplify TCRbeta CDR3 regions from genomic DNA. As for the authors' bioinformatics: The number of nucleated cells in each sample was estimated by amplification of reference gene primers within the assay. Sequence reads were collapsed and filtered to measure the absolute abundance of every unique TCRbeta CDR3 rearrangement. For each sample, productive Simpson clonality was calculated as the square root of Simpson's diversity index across productive rearrangements. Held by TCRdb, this immuneACCESS table contains in-frame sequences only and omits some clones. Under half of the omission traces to an unresolved V gene where checked; the cause of the rest is unknown. V, J and clone size derive from that table, while D and trimming were established from the DNA sequence. Within this sample are about 150,000 clones, with about 80% of them counted one time only. Jointly, the top ten make up 3% of the sample.

The germline V gene (reference sequence) provides CDR1 MNHEY and CDR2 SMNVEV. Counted from cysteine to phenylalanine, this CDR3 has 14 amino acids. The entry retains the CDR3 DNA only, 42 bases that are in frame from base 1. V has 4 bases trimmed and J has 8 bases trimmed; junction bases matching no gene number 10. As for this clone: This receptor's antigen is unknown. Per-base quality was not reported, and no clone a single base away is much larger than it.

The sequence derives from a woman older than 75 with acute or convalescent COVID-19. The chain is encoded by TRBV27 joined to TRBJ1-2, with TRBD1 identical over 7 junction bases. Sequenced material: peripheral blood. The CDR3 region: CASSSIDRVIGYTF. The nucleotides are TGTGCCAGCAGTTCCATCGACAGGGTGATCGGCTACACCTTC.